This T cell receptor beta chain was recovered during a study of T-cell reconstitution after alpha-beta-depleted transplantation in children. Study findings and constraints: Alpha-beta T cells about two months after transplant reportedly derived from several hundred expanded graft clones. Newly generated T cells supplied most T-cell counts and diversity one year post-transplant.

As regards this clonotype: Its antigen is unidentified.

Unique molecular identifiers were incorporated when the TCRbeta library was constructed. MiXCR was run by TCRdb on the PCR reads, yielding one entry per CDR3 protein. The sample consists of 200,000 or so distinct CDR3 sequences, about 6.6% of them appearing once. Germline lookup yields CDR1 MDHEN and CDR2 SYDVKM. This CDR3 contains 14 residues. Trimming at V came to 6 bases and at J to 8 bases, leaving 6 bases not matched to a gene. This TCR was sampled from a boy under 10 years old with acute lymphoblastic leukemia, due to receive a stem cell transplant. Sequences were derived from PBMCs, sampled before TCRalphabeta/CD19-depleted stem cell transplant. The chain employs TRBV28 and TRBJ1-4; the match to TRBD1 covers 10 bases. CDR3 sequence reads: CASSSDRGREKLFF. The CDR3 DNA follows: TGTGCCAGCAGCTCCGACAGGGGGCGCGAAAAACTGTTTTTT.